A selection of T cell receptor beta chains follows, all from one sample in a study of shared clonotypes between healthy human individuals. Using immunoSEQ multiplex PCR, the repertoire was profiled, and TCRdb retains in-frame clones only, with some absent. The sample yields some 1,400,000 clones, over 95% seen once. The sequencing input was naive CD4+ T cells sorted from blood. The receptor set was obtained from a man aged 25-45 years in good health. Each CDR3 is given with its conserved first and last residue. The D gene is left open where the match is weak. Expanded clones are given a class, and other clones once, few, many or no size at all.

CDR3 protein: CASSGTSASYNEQFF
CDR3 DNA: TGTGCCAGCAGCGGAACTAGCGCCTCCTACAATGAGCAGTTCTTC
D gene: TRBD2
J gene: TRBJ2-1
V gene: TRBV9
clone size: once

CDR3 protein: CATSRRGLGEKLFF
CDR3 DNA: TGTGCCACCAGCAGAAGGGGGTTGGGAGAAAAACTGTTTTTT
D gene: -
J gene: TRBJ1-4
V gene: TRBV15
clone size: -

CDR3 protein: CASRPIHTIDGEQFF
CDR3 DNA: TGTGCCAGCAGGCCCATCCACACTATAGACGGTGAGCAGTTCTTC
D gene: -
J gene: TRBJ2-1
V gene: TRBV7-7
clone size: -

CDR3 protein: CASGTGVGGYTF
CDR3 DNA: TGCGCCAGTGGGACAGGGGTAGGGGGCTACACCTTC
D gene: TRBD1
J gene: TRBJ1-2
V gene: TRBV5-1
clone size: once

CDR3 protein: CASRNRGNTGELFF
CDR3 DNA: TGTGCCAGTAGGAACAGGGGAAACACCGGGGAGCTGTTTTTT
D gene: TRBD1
J gene: TRBJ2-2
V gene: TRBV19
clone size: -

CDR3 protein: CASSEDRGETQYF
CDR3 DNA: TGTGCCAGCAGTGAAGACAGGGGAGAGACCCAGTACTTC
D gene: TRBD1
J gene: TRBJ2-5
V gene: TRBV6-1
clone size: -

CDR3 protein: CASRQGGVTDTQYF
CDR3 DNA: TGTGCCAGCAGACAGGGTGGGGTTACAGATACGCAGTATTTT
D gene: -
J gene: TRBJ2-3
V gene: TRBV28
clone size: once

CDR3 protein: CASSAAAGTSTDTQYF
CDR3 DNA: TGTGCCAGCAGCGCTGCCGCGGGTACAAGCACAGATACGCAGTATTTT
D gene: -
J gene: TRBJ2-3
V gene: TRBV9
clone size: -

CDR3 protein: CASSLGGNSHQPQHF
CDR3 DNA: TGTGCCAGCAGCTTAGGGGGTAACAGCCATCAGCCCCAGCATTTT
D gene: -
J gene: TRBJ1-5
V gene: TRBV7-9
clone size: -

CDR3 protein: CASSPLSPGGGQPQHF
CDR3 DNA: TGTGCCAGCTCACCACTTTCGCCAGGGGGCGGTCAGCCCCAGCATTTT
D gene: TRBD1
J gene: TRBJ1-5
V gene: TRBV18
clone size: -

CDR3 protein: CSVGRLGGGSTGELFF
CDR3 DNA: TGCAGCGTTGGCAGGTTGGGGGGAGGGTCCACCGGGGAGCTGTTTTTT
D gene: TRBD2
J gene: TRBJ2-2
V gene: TRBV29-1
clone size: -

CDR3 protein: CASPQGTGSGNTIYF
CDR3 DNA: TGTGCCAGTCCTCAGGGCACAGGGAGTGGAAACACCATATATTTT
D gene: -
J gene: TRBJ1-3
V gene: TRBV6-1
clone size: -

CDR3 protein: CASSSMNKGVFAGELFF
CDR3 DNA: TGTGCCAGCAGTTCCATGAATAAGGGGGTTTTTGCCGGGGAGCTGTTTTTT
D gene: -
J gene: TRBJ2-2
V gene: TRBV28
clone size: -

CDR3 protein: CASSLGKLSSYNEQFF
CDR3 DNA: TGTGCCAGCAGCTTAGGGAAACTGAGCTCCTACAATGAGCAGTTCTTC
D gene: -
J gene: TRBJ2-1
V gene: TRBV7-3
clone size: -

CDR3 protein: CASSPPTGAEDTQYF
CDR3 DNA: TGCGCCAGCAGCCCTCCGACAGGTGCGGAAGATACGCAGTATTTT
D gene: -
J gene: TRBJ2-3
V gene: TRBV4-1
clone size: -

CDR3 protein: CSASSVGRPGARSSYNEQFF
CDR3 DNA: TGCAGCGCCTCGTCGGTAGGGCGTCCTGGGGCCCGCAGCTCCTACAATGAGCAGTTCTTC
D gene: -
J gene: TRBJ2-1
V gene: TRBV29-1
clone size: -

CDR3 protein: CASSLQLGGEETQYF
CDR3 DNA: TGTGCCAGCAGCCTTCAACTAGGGGGGGAGGAGACCCAGTACTTC
D gene: -
J gene: TRBJ2-5
V gene: TRBV9
clone size: once

CDR3 protein: CASSLVEKAGGNTIYF
CDR3 DNA: TGTGCCAGCAGCTTAGTAGAGAAGGCTGGTGGAAACACCATATATTTT
D gene: -
J gene: TRBJ1-3
V gene: TRBV7-9
clone size: -

CDR3 protein: CASSGIGTPQETQYF
CDR3 DNA: TGTGCCAGCAGCGGAATCGGGACCCCCCAAGAGACCCAGTACTTC
D gene: -
J gene: TRBJ2-5
V gene: TRBV9
clone size: -

CDR3 protein: CASSNRGLDLGEQFF
CDR3 DNA: TGTGCCAGCAGCAACCGGGGACTAGATCTGGGTGAGCAGTTCTTC
D gene: TRBD2
J gene: TRBJ2-1
V gene: TRBV11-2
clone size: -

CDR3 protein: CASAPTLGRSNQPQHF
CDR3 DNA: TGTGCCAGCGCCCCAACATTAGGGCGTAGCAATCAGCCCCAGCATTTT
D gene: -
J gene: TRBJ1-5
V gene: TRBV28
clone size: -

CDR3 protein: CASSPNGPGGVYNEQFF
CDR3 DNA: TGTGCCAGCAGCCCCAATGGCCCAGGGGGCGTCTACAATGAGCAGTTCTTC
D gene: TRBD1
J gene: TRBJ2-1
V gene: TRBV11-2
clone size: once

CDR3 protein: CASSGAPERAFF
CDR3 DNA: TGTGCCAGCAGTGGCGCCCCAGAGAGGGCTTTCTTT
D gene: -
J gene: TRBJ1-1
V gene: TRBV25-1
clone size: few

CDR3 protein: CASSLSGLGVQYF
CDR3 DNA: TGTGCTAGCAGCTTATCCGGGTTGGGAGTCCAGTACTTC
D gene: -
J gene: TRBJ2-5
V gene: TRBV7-7
clone size: few

CDR3 protein: CASSFNSGANVLTF
CDR3 DNA: TGTGCCAGCAGTTTTAACTCTGGGGCCAACGTCCTGACTTTC
D gene: -
J gene: TRBJ2-6
V gene: TRBV5-4
clone size: -

CDR3 protein: CASSPGTDLYGYTF
CDR3 DNA: TGTGCCAGCTCACCCGGGACAGACCTTTATGGCTACACCTTC
D gene: TRBD1
J gene: TRBJ1-2
V gene: TRBV18
clone size: -

CDR3 protein: CASQRDQTYNEQFF
CDR3 DNA: TGTGCCAGTCAACGGGACCAGACATACAATGAGCAGTTCTTC
D gene: -
J gene: TRBJ2-1
V gene: TRBV2
clone size: -

CDR3 protein: CASSQGARHSSYEQYF
CDR3 DNA: TGCGCCAGCAGCCAAGGCGCTCGTCACAGCTCCTACGAGCAGTACTTC
D gene: -
J gene: TRBJ2-7
V gene: TRBV4-3
clone size: -

CDR3 protein: CASSFRNVGGVFKEQYF
CDR3 DNA: TGTGCCAGCAGCTTCCGAAACGTTGGGGGCGTCTTTAAGGAGCAGTACTTC
D gene: -
J gene: TRBJ2-7
V gene: TRBV5-6
clone size: -

CDR3 protein: CASSRSRTSGRQFF
CDR3 DNA: TGTGCCAGCAGCCGGTCCCGGACTAGCGGGAGACAGTTCTTC
D gene: TRBD2
J gene: TRBJ2-1
V gene: TRBV11-2
clone size: -

CDR3 protein: CAISRTGTHYEQYF
CDR3 DNA: TGTGCCATCAGCCGGACAGGGACCCACTACGAGCAGTACTTC
D gene: TRBD1
J gene: TRBJ2-7
V gene: TRBV10-3
clone size: once

CDR3 protein: CASRGGYSNQPQHF
CDR3 DNA: TGTGCCAGTAGGGGCGGGTATAGCAATCAGCCCCAGCATTTT
D gene: -
J gene: TRBJ1-5
V gene: TRBV19
clone size: -

CDR3 protein: CASSLPVSRSHTQYF
CDR3 DNA: TGTGCCAGCAGTTTACCGGTTTCTCGCTCCCATACGCAGTATTTT
D gene: -
J gene: TRBJ2-3
V gene: TRBV28
clone size: -

CDR3 protein: CASSPWGGTSNQPQHF
CDR3 DNA: TGTGCCAGCAGCCCGTGGGGTGGAACTAGCAATCAGCCCCAGCATTTT
D gene: -
J gene: TRBJ1-5
V gene: TRBV27
clone size: -

CDR3 protein: CASSDLSRASWSTDTQYF
CDR3 DNA: TGCGCCAGCAGTGACTTATCACGAGCCAGTTGGAGCACAGATACGCAGTATTTT
D gene: -
J gene: TRBJ2-3
V gene: TRBV10-2
clone size: -

CDR3 protein: CASSFGTLQYTDTQYF
CDR3 DNA: TGTGCCAGCAGCTTCGGTACCCTCCAGTACACAGATACGCAGTATTTT
D gene: -
J gene: TRBJ2-3
V gene: TRBV7-2
clone size: -

CDR3 protein: CASGQGMGTGELFF
CDR3 DNA: TGTGCCAGTGGACAGGGAATGGGTACCGGGGAGCTGTTTTTT
D gene: TRBD1
J gene: TRBJ2-2
V gene: TRBV19
clone size: -

CDR3 protein: CASNLAGAETQYF
CDR3 DNA: TGCGCCAGCAATCTAGCGGGAGCGGAGACCCAGTACTTC
D gene: TRBD2
J gene: TRBJ2-5
V gene: TRBV10-2
clone size: -

CDR3 protein: CASSISGFSVATVPVLTF
CDR3 DNA: TGTGCCAGTAGTATTTCAGGGTTCTCCGTCGCAACTGTCCCCGTCCTGACTTTC
D gene: -
J gene: TRBJ2-6
V gene: TRBV19
clone size: -

CDR3 protein: CASSRQGSTNTGELFF
CDR3 DNA: TGTGCCAGCAGCAGACAGGGGTCGACGAACACCGGGGAGCTGTTTTTT
D gene: TRBD1
J gene: TRBJ2-2
V gene: TRBV9
clone size: -

CDR3 protein: CASSPGTGSNQPQHF
CDR3 DNA: TGTGCCAGCAGCCCCGGGACAGGGAGTAATCAGCCCCAGCATTTT
D gene: TRBD1
J gene: TRBJ1-5
V gene: TRBV5-4
clone size: -

CDR3 protein: CASSLVRVWGDGYTF
CDR3 DNA: TGTGCCAGCAGTTTAGTTCGGGTATGGGGTGATGGCTACACCTTC
D gene: -
J gene: TRBJ1-2
V gene: TRBV28
clone size: -

CDR3 protein: CASGGVVAGSYNEQFF
CDR3 DNA: TGCGCCAGCGGTGGCGTCGTAGCGGGTTCCTACAATGAGCAGTTCTTC
D gene: TRBD2
J gene: TRBJ2-1
V gene: TRBV5-1
clone size: -

CDR3 protein: CASSVAKDTQYF
CDR3 DNA: TGTGCCAGCAGCGTAGCCAAAGATACGCAGTATTTT
D gene: -
J gene: TRBJ2-3
V gene: TRBV9
clone size: -

CDR3 protein: CASSLAFQGRYYEQYF
CDR3 DNA: TGCGCCAGCAGCTTGGCCTTTCAGGGGCGATACTACGAGCAGTACTTC
D gene: -
J gene: TRBJ2-7
V gene: TRBV5-1
clone size: -

CDR3 protein: CASSPILTGQNEKLFF
CDR3 DNA: TGTGCCAGTAGTCCGATCCTGACAGGGCAGAATGAAAAACTGTTTTTT
D gene: TRBD1
J gene: TRBJ1-4
V gene: TRBV19
clone size: -

CDR3 protein: CASSGGSSYNEQFF
CDR3 DNA: TGTGCCAGCAGCGGGGGGAGCTCCTACAATGAGCAGTTCTTC
D gene: TRBD2
J gene: TRBJ2-1
V gene: TRBV6-6
clone size: -

CDR3 protein: CASSPMFGAPNEKLFF
CDR3 DNA: TGCGCCAGCAGCCCAATGTTTGGGGCTCCTAATGAAAAACTGTTTTTT
D gene: -
J gene: TRBJ1-4
V gene: TRBV4-3
clone size: once

CDR3 protein: CASGQGAIIDSYGYTF
CDR3 DNA: TGCGCCAGCGGACAGGGGGCGATAATCGACTCCTATGGCTACACCTTC
D gene: TRBD1
J gene: TRBJ1-2
V gene: TRBV5-1
clone size: -

CDR3 protein: CASSRDRRDEQFF
CDR3 DNA: TGCGCCAGCAGCAGAGACAGGCGGGATGAGCAGTTCTTC
D gene: -
J gene: TRBJ2-1
V gene: TRBV5-1
clone size: -

CDR3 protein: CASSGPGRMNTEAFF
CDR3 DNA: TGTGCCAGCAGTGGACCAGGGAGAATGAACACTGAAGCTTTCTTT
D gene: -
J gene: TRBJ1-1
V gene: TRBV2
clone size: -

CDR3 protein: CASSGTGNTGELFF
CDR3 DNA: TGCGCCAGCTCCGGGACAGGTAACACCGGGGAGCTGTTTTTT
D gene: TRBD1
J gene: TRBJ2-2
V gene: TRBV5-1
clone size: -

CDR3 protein: CASSLTAGGPGTGELFF
CDR3 DNA: TGTGCCAGCAGCCTAACGGCGGGAGGGCCGGGGACCGGGGAGCTGTTTTTT
D gene: TRBD2
J gene: TRBJ2-2
V gene: TRBV7-8
clone size: -

CDR3 protein: CASSLRQKNTDTQYF
CDR3 DNA: TGTGCCAGCAGCTTGCGACAGAAAAACACAGATACGCAGTATTTT
D gene: -
J gene: TRBJ2-3
V gene: TRBV5-5
clone size: -

CDR3 protein: CASSSRALQETQYF
CDR3 DNA: TGCGCCAGCAGCTCCCGGGCCCTCCAAGAGACCCAGTACTTC
D gene: -
J gene: TRBJ2-5
V gene: TRBV5-1
clone size: once

CDR3 protein: CASVRGAGGQETQYF
CDR3 DNA: TGTGCCAGCGTTAGGGGAGCGGGCGGACAAGAGACCCAGTACTTC
D gene: -
J gene: TRBJ2-5
V gene: TRBV7-9
clone size: -

CDR3 protein: CASSLWGQGGIEYGYTF
CDR3 DNA: TGTGCCAGCAGTTTATGGGGACAGGGGGGCATTGAATATGGCTACACCTTC
D gene: TRBD1
J gene: TRBJ1-2
V gene: TRBV28
clone size: -

CDR3 protein: CASSATQHLATGELFF
CDR3 DNA: TGTGCCAGCAGCGCTACACAACACCTAGCGACCGGGGAGCTGTTTTTT
D gene: -
J gene: TRBJ2-2
V gene: TRBV9
clone size: -